This TCR beta chain was profiled in a study of tumor-infiltrating lymphocytes in localized non-small cell lung cancer. Sequencing used immunoSEQ multiplex PCR; TCRdb keeps in-frame clones, though not all of them. The sample yields roughly 5,800 clones, around 65% seen once. Trimming took off 5 bases at V and 0 bases at J, with 7 bases between the two ends. CDR1 is SGHTA, CDR2 FQGNSA, per germline. This CDR3 spans 13 amino acids. The material sequenced was uninvolved lung tissue not adjacent to the tumor. This sequence joins TRBV7-2 and TRBJ1-1; D call uncertain. The TCR was taken from a human donor with non-small cell lung cancer. The CDR3 reads CASSTDLNTEAFF. In DNA, the CDR3 is TGTGCCAGCAGCACGGACCTGAACACTGAAGCTTTCTTT.